This T cell receptor beta chain appears in the sequencing data of a study of Graves' ophthalmopathy and Graves' hyperthyroidism. Study-wide findings and caveats: An approximately 82% specificity and 85% to 90% sensitivity were achieved by a 13-signature model that separated ophthalmopathy from stable hyperthyroidism. Blood repertoires reportedly contained most expanded thyroid clonotypes above 0.001 frequency.

RNA transcripts served as template for amplifying TCR beta CDR3 sequences. First-round RT-PCR employed HTBI primers, with a second-round multiplex PCR after it. One entry per CDR3 protein results from TCRdb running MiXCR on the multiplex PCR reads. The table has around 470,000 distinct CDR3 sequences, about 15% seen once. This clonotype has just a few counts. The target antigen is unknown. A much larger clone differs by one base, so this may be a read error. Germline CDR1 reads MNHNS; CDR2 reads SASEGT. The CDR3 consists of 14 residues. The V gene end was trimmed by 10 bases and the J gene end by 5 bases; junction bases not matched to a gene: 13.

This receptor was identified in a woman in her 30s with Graves' ophthalmopathy. The V call is TRBV6-1, the J call TRBJ2-7; 8 positions agree with TRBD2. Sequencing was carried out using blood. The CDR3 is CAITEAGAPNEQYF. DNA for the CDR3: TGTGCCATCACTGAAGCGGGGGCCCCCAACGAGCAGTACTTC.